This T cell receptor beta chain was recorded in a study of spatial heterogeneity in lung cancer (dated by TCRdb to about 2019). Regarding the research as a whole: Beta-chain transcripts were consistently detected in greater numbers than alpha-chain transcripts, which likely reflects a higher abundance of beta-chain transcripts. In tumor regions, TCR transcript counts showed a strong correlation with a T cell transcriptional module score derived from matched bulk RNA-seq. In the raw uncorrected reads, each unique combination of TCR and UMI appeared on average more than ten times. TCR alpha and beta repertoires were quantitatively compared across multiple tumor regions, matched nontumor lung and blood in non-small cell lung cancer. Nonsynonymous mutation counts, determined by whole-exome sequencing of tumor tissue, were related to TCR repertoire features. At surgery, both alpha and beta chains were TCR-sequenced in about 200 tumor regions, fewer than 85 matched nontumor lung samples and some 56 PBMC samples. Results the study describes overall, beyond this receptor: Additional single-cell paired TCR alpha and beta sequencing was considered necessary to confirm, at a functional level, the hypothesis that regional TCRs recognize regional mutations. The number of expanded intratumoral alpha and beta TCRs correlated with the tumor nonsynonymous mutation count. Counts of ubiquitous and regional expanded TCRs were found to correlate with counts of ubiquitous and regional nonsynonymous mutations, respectively. TCR-seq coverage of tumor T cells was estimated to be only 6% to 7.5% for alpha chains and roughly 13% for beta chains.

Library creation used 5' RACE. Sequencer: NextSeq 500. The TCR library protocol attached a unique molecular identifier to each TCR cDNA molecule to allow correction of PCR and sequencing errors. For the original study's pipeline: TCR identification, UMI-based error correction and CDR3 extraction were performed with Decombinator tools. TCRs above a frequency of 2 per 1,000, corresponding to the top 1% of the tumor frequency distribution, were defined as expanded. Expanded tumor TCRs statistically deemed absent (corrected P<0.05) from at least one tumor region were classed as regional, and all other expanded tumor TCRs were classed as ubiquitous. Each repertoire was subsampled 100 times to 5,000 TCRs, after which Renyi diversity was computed with the R vegan package. CDR3 similarity networks were built from amino acid triplet string-kernel similarity, connecting CDR3s with pairwise similarity above 0.82. The raw public reads went through TCRdb reprocessing: fastp at Q25, MiXCR clone calling, in-frame beta chains kept. Every distinct CDR3 protein forms one entry, paired with its most common genes and DNA. The V and J calls and clone size are TCRdb's, not the authors'. This sample comprises about 25,000 distinct CDR3 sequences, roughly 10% of them detected only once. The ten biggest clones cover roughly 8.2% of the sample.

This clonotype has at least ten counts. The antigen it binds to is not known. Base qualities are missing; no much larger clone stands one base away. The time point label here, explained by the study, means: sample taken at primary tumor resection. Samples were obtained from about 75 patients with early-stage, untreated non-small cell lung cancer from the lung TRACERx cohort. TCR sequencing used whole RNA extracted from tumor and nontumor lung tissue, or from cryopreserved PBMC samples, without cell sorting. Only patients with enough RNA available from two or more tumor regions were chosen for TCR sequencing. Before selection, tumor and adjacent nontumor lung specimens were reviewed by a lung pathologist. The source material was lung tumor tissue, sampled at surgery. The TCR originated in a male donor with early-stage non-small cell lung cancer.

The CDR3 here reads CASSQEAIGGALSTDTQYF. The DNA sequence is TGTGCCAGCAGCCAAGAGGCCATAGGGGGGGCCCTTAGCACAGATACGCAGTATTTT. Here the chain combines TRBV4-2 and TRBJ2-3; D gene: possibly TRBD2, on 7 matching bases. Via the germline V gene, CDR1 is LGHNA and CDR2 YNFKEQ. The CDR3 spans 19 residues, from the cysteine through the phenylalanine. Only the CDR3 part of the read is kept: 57 bases, read in frame from the first base. Cut back by 0 bases and 0 bases, the V and J ends lie 19 bases apart.